This TCR beta chain was recorded in a study of Ad26.COV2.S vaccination and SARS-CoV-2 variants. Study-wide background: Each vaccinee took Ad26.COV2.S intramuscularly, once or twice 56 days apart.

Treatment noted: over 15 received Ad26.COV2.S at low or high dose, single or two shots; five or six received placebo; per-sample allocation not given. Samples analyzed were those drawn on day 63 after the first vaccine or placebo injection. The sample came from a Boston adult aged 18-55 years. V was clipped by 1 base and J by 7 bases, with 11 bases between them. This CDR3 spans 13 amino acids. Per germline, CDR1 LGHDT and CDR2 YNNKEL (reference sequence). Study-wide findings and caveats: Total responses of T cells may have been underestimated by the analyses of TCR breadth and depth. Measurement of non-spike TCR breadth gave similar results in vaccine and placebo recipients.

There are many counts of this clone. Antigen: not known. Assay used: immunoSEQ multiplex PCR; TCRdb lists only in-frame clones, some missing. The sample records about 280,000 clones, about 87% being singletons. This material consisted of peripheral blood, taken in a trial of Ad26.COV2.S vaccine versus placebo. The sequence was obtained from a person aged 18 to 59 who received the Ad26.COV2.S COVID-19 vaccine or a placebo. The V and J genes are TRBV3-1 (or the pseudogene TRBV3-2) and TRBJ2-7; either TRBD1 or TRBD2 may supply D (6 bases each). The CDR3 sequence: CASSQGGAGEQYF. The CDR3 region has the DNA TGTGCCAGCAGCCAAGGGGGGGCCGGGGAGCAGTACTTC.